The T cell receptor beta chain described here comes from a study of human T cells and chemical hapten exposure. Study-wide results and limits: In comparison with controls, expanded TCRs gave rise to a significantly larger number of large CDR3 similarity clusters. Donors' alopecia may make their immune response differ from healthy people's. Following DPC sensitization, TCRs present above 1 in 1000 frequency showed no change.

TCRdb reprocessed the RACE reads via MiXCR and lists one record per CDR3 protein. The table records about 64,000 distinct CDR3 sequences, around 10% of them present only once. Germline CDR1 and CDR2: DFQATT and SNEGSKA (reference sequence). Trimming removed 3 bases from V and 9 bases from J; junction bases left unmatched: 8. CDR3 size: 15 residues. This clonotype appeared a few times. No antigen is known for it. Time point reported: patch test 3, about 24 weeks after DPC sensitization. The treatment: therapeutic diphenylcyclopropenone sensitization with weekly scalp DPC. Sequences were derived from whole blood, sampled in connection with sensitization to the hapten diphenylcyclopropenone (DPC). This sequence was found in a woman aged 25 to 39 with alopecia areata. Some clones in this sample may be carry-over from other donors' samples. This sequence joins TRBV20-1 and TRBJ1-6, with 10 bases matching TRBD1. The CDR3 region has the DNA TGCAGTGCTAGGCTACCCGGGACAGGGGTTTCACCCCTCCACTTT. Its protein is CSARLPGTGVSPLHF.